A selection of T cell receptor beta chains follows, all from one sample in a study of shared clonotypes between healthy human individuals. The data were produced by immunoSEQ multiplex PCR, yet TCRdb's version contains in-frame clones alone and is incomplete. The table has 2 million or so clones, roughly 96% seen once. The sequenced material came from naive CD4+ T cells sorted from blood. Receptor source: a man younger than 35 in good health. CDR3s include the opening cysteine and the closing phenylalanine or tryptophan. Fields, in order: clone size, J gene, V gene, D gene, CDR3 protein, CDR3 DNA. The D gene is left open where the match is weak. The listing skips clone size in some rows; elsewhere it reads once, few, many or a size class.

>.|TRBJ2-5|TRBV27|.
CASARDLTGETQYF
TGTGCCAGCGCCCGGGATTTGACGGGAGAGACCCAGTACTTC
>.|TRBJ2-3|TRBV11-2|.
CASSLGRAGAAADTQYF
TGTGCCAGCAGCTTAGGACGGGCAGGAGCAGCGGCAGATACGCAGTATTTT
>.|TRBJ1-2|TRBV28|TRBD1
CASSLRALTGGGYTF
TGTGCCAGCAGTTTACGCGCCCTGACAGGGGGTGGCTACACCTTC
>.|TRBJ2-3|TRBV18|.
CASSPTVVSTDTQYF
TGTGCCAGCTCCCCCACGGTAGTTAGCACAGATACGCAGTATTTT
>.|TRBJ2-2|TRBV19|TRBD2
CASGTSGGASVELFF
TGTGCCTCCGGGACTAGCGGGGGGGCGTCGGTGGAGCTGTTTTTT
>once|TRBJ2-1|TRBV7-9|.
CASSLARNEQFF
TGTGCCAGCAGCTTAGCCCGCAATGAGCAGTTCTTC
>.|TRBJ2-7|TRBV28|.
CASSGRGAWEQYF
TGTGCCAGCAGTGGCCGGGGGGCTTGGGAGCAGTACTTC
>.|TRBJ1-4|TRBV28|TRBD1
CASSGTGLGEKLFF
TGTGCCAGCAGCGGGACAGGGTTAGGGGAAAAACTGTTTTTT
>.|TRBJ1-6|TRBV7-8|.
CASSRTLSSYNSPLHF
TGTGCCAGCAGCCGGACACTGAGCTCCTATAATTCACCCCTCCACTTT
>.|TRBJ1-2|TRBV28|TRBD1
CASTPQGLYGYTF
TGTGCCAGCACCCCACAGGGGTTGTATGGCTACACCTTC
>.|TRBJ1-2|TRBV6-6|.
CASSYSSWVGTGYTF
TGTGCCAGCAGTTACTCATCATGGGTGGGGACTGGCTACACCTTC
>.|TRBJ2-2|TRBV10-3|TRBD2
CAISQGLAGVTGELFF
TGTGCCATCAGTCAAGGACTAGCGGGGGTAACCGGGGAGCTGTTTTTT